These 26 T cell receptor beta chains came from one sample sequenced in a study of radiotherapy plus CTLA-4 blockade in lung cancer. The data were produced by immunoSEQ multiplex PCR, yet TCRdb's version contains in-frame clones alone and is incomplete. This table holds some 50,000 clones, 70% to 85% found once. Sequenced material: peripheral blood, taken from a patient treated with radiotherapy plus ipilimumab. These receptor sequences come from a human donor with non-small cell lung cancer who had a partial response to radiotherapy plus ipilimumab.

This CDR3 is CASSVGQGAWDIQYF. Written as DNA, the CDR3 is TGTGCCAGCAGCGTAGGTCAGGGGGCTTGGGACATTCAGTACTTC. The chain uses TRBV9 and TRBJ2-4, with 8 bases lining up with TRBD1. Trimming removed 0 bases from V and 8 bases from J; junction bases left unmatched: 7. The CDR3 covers 15 residues. Germline lookup yields CDR1 SGDLS and CDR2 YYNGEE.

The genes are TRBV10-1 and TRBJ2-1; 8 positions agree with TRBD2. This CDR3 spans 14 amino acids. Germline assignment: CDR1 WNHNN and CDR2 SYGVQD (reference sequence). Trimming took 5 bases from V and 9 from J; bases not matched to a gene: 9. The CDR3 nucleotides are TGCGCCAGCAGTCCCGGGGGGGCCGAGGCTGAGCAGTTCTTC. This codes for CASSPGGAEAEQFF.

This clone was seen a few times. V and J are TRBV5-5 and TRBJ2-7; weak D call: TRBD2 (6 bases). Deletions cut 4 bases from V and 6 bases from J, with 11 bases between. CDR3 length: 12 residues. Per germline, CDR1 SGHKS and CDR2 YYEKEE (reference sequence). This CDR3 reads CASSLQGLEQYF. CDR3 nucleotides: TGTGCCAGCAGCCTGCAGGGACTCGAGCAGTACTTC.

This clone was seen just once. The CDR3 nucleotides are TGTGCCAGCAGCTTAGCCGGGGACAGGGGCCTTTTATCCTACGAGCAGTACTTC. It specifies CASSLAGDRGLLSYEQYF. V gene TRBV7-3 combines with J gene TRBJ2-7, with 10 bases identical to TRBD1. Germline CDR1 SGHTA, CDR2 FQGTGA. The CDR3 is 18 residues long. V was pared by 2 bases and J by 1 base, with 11 bases of the junction left unmatched.

In this sample, this clone turned up a few times. The chain is built from TRBV5-4 and TRBJ1-6; D gene ambiguous. The CDR3 loop spans 12 amino acids. V was trimmed by 3 bases and J by 7 bases, leaving 5 bases between them. Germline V gene lookup returns CDR1 SGHNT and CDR2 YYREEE (reference sequence). In DNA, the CDR3 is TGTGCCAGCAGCTCTCTCAATTCACCCCTCCACTTT. It is translated as CASSSLNSPLHF. Supplemented by reference TRBV5-4 and TRBJ1-6, the full variable domain reads ETGVTQSPTHLIKTRGQQVTLRCSSQSGHNTVSWYQQALGQGPQFIFQYYREEENGRGNFPPRFSGLQFPNYSSELNVNALELDDSALYLCASSSLNSPLHFGNGTRLTVT.

The chain has TRBV9 and TRBJ1-3; possibly TRBD1 for D (6 bases). This CDR3 is 16 amino acids long. Deletions cut 3 bases from V and 2 bases from J, with 15 bases between. Germline values: CDR1 SGDLS, CDR2 YYNGEE. For the CDR3, the DNA is TGTGCCAGCAGCGACCCTAGAGGGGGAACTGGAAACACCATATATTTT. It is translated as CASSDPRGGTGNTIYF.

V gene TRBV9 combines with J gene TRBJ2-6, with D uncertain. The germline V gene has CDR1 SGDLS and CDR2 YYNGEE. CDR3 length: 15 residues. V was cut by 0 bases and J by 0 bases, with 4 bases left in between. The CDR3 is CASSVGHSGANVLTF. In DNA form, the CDR3 reads TGTGCCAGCAGCGTAGGTCACTCTGGGGCCAACGTCCTGACTTTC.

The chain links TRBV4-2 to TRBJ2-7, with D possibly being TRBD2 (5 bases). The germline gives CDR1 LGHNA, CDR2 YNFKEQ. The CDR3 extends over 14 amino acids. Trimming took 2 bases from V and 1 from J, leaving 9 bases between them. The CDR3 sequence is CASSQNRGSYEQYF. DNA of the CDR3: TGTGCCAGCAGCCAAAATCGGGGATCCTACGAGCAGTACTTC.

The chain links TRBV5-1 to TRBJ1-1; 10 nucleotides agree with TRBD1. Germline V gives CDR1 SGHRS, CDR2 YFSETQ. Germline trimming cut 0 bases from V and 0 bases from J; bases unmatched to any gene: 2. The CDR3 runs 16 residues. CDR3 region: CASSLGTGGLNTEAFF. In DNA form, the CDR3 reads TGCGCCAGCAGCTTGGGGACAGGGGGATTGAACACTGAAGCTTTCTTT.

The chain joins TRBV7-2 to TRBJ2-3; 8 bases map to TRBD1. Germline CDR1 is SGHTA and CDR2 is FQGNSA. This CDR3 comprises 15 residues. V trimming: 6 bases; J trimming: 9 bases; junction bases outside the gene matches: 14. In nucleotides, the CDR3 is TGTGCCAGCAGTTCTGGACAGGGAACAATTCGAACGCAGTATTTT. The encoded protein is CASSSGQGTIRTQYF. The full variable domain, rest sourced from reference TRBV7-2 and TRBJ2-3, is GAGVSQSPSNKVTEKGKDVELRCDPISGHTALYWYRQSLGQGLEFLIYFQGNSAPDKSGLPSDRFSAERTGGSVSTLTIQRTQQEDSAVYLCASSSGQGTIRTQYFGPGTRLTVL.

The chain has TRBV9 and TRBJ2-7; 9 nucleotides match TRBD1. There are 14 residues in the CDR3. CDR1 and CDR2 (germline): SGDLS, YYNGEE. Germline trimming cut 1 base from V and 3 bases from J; bases unmatched to any gene: 2. The CDR3 loop is CASSVTGGYYEQYF. The CDR3 nucleotides are TGTGCCAGCAGCGTAACAGGGGGCTACTACGAGCAGTACTTC.

This sequence joins TRBV7-9 and TRBJ2-1; D perhaps matches TRBD1 (6 bases). Looked up from germline, CDR1 is SEHNR and CDR2 is FQNEAQ (reference sequence). The V end was cut by 1 base, the J end by 10 bases, with 14 bases between. This CDR3 has 14 residues. The CDR3 nucleotides are TGTGCCAGCAGCTTAGGGACAGTGCGGGTCGAGCAGTTCTTC. Translation gives CASSLGTVRVEQFF.

The chain employs TRBV7-2 and TRBJ2-3; TRBD1 aligns across 8 bases. V shed 3 bases, J shed 4 bases, and the junction held 9 bases outside the gene matches. Germline V lookup: CDR1 SGHTA, CDR2 FQGNSA. The CDR3 extends over 16 amino acids. CDR3 protein: CASSFVGGQGPDTQYF. The CDR3 DNA reads TGTGCCAGCAGCTTCGTTGGTGGACAGGGCCCAGATACGCAGTATTTT.

The chain has TRBV10-3 and TRBJ2-6, with 9 bases aligning to TRBD1. Germline V gene sequence: CDR1 ENHRY, CDR2 SYGVKD. The V segment lost 4 bases and the J segment 2 bases; nucleotides outside the gene matches: 0. The CDR3 covers 15 residues. The CDR3 region is CAISGDRAGANVLTF. CDR3 nucleotide sequence: TGTGCCATCAGTGGGGACAGGGCTGGGGCCAACGTCCTGACTTTC.

J is TRBJ1-1 and V is TRBV25-1; TRBD1 is a possible D gene (5 bases). Germline loops: CDR1 MGHDK, CDR2 SYGVNS. This CDR3 region has 12 residues. V was cut by 11 bases and J by 2 bases, with 12 bases left in between. CDR3 DNA: TGTGCCTCCTGGGGCTTCAACACTGAAGCTTTCTTT. It yields the protein CASWGFNTEAFF.

V usage is TRBV10-3 and J usage is TRBJ2-1; tentatively, D is TRBD2 (6 bases). V was trimmed by 0 bases and J by 4 bases, leaving 13 bases between them. The CDR3 is 16 residues long. Germline V lookup: CDR1 ENHRY, CDR2 SYGVKD. This chain's CDR3 is CAISESIAVGYNEQFF. The CDR3 DNA is TGTGCCATCAGTGAGTCCATAGCGGTTGGTTACAATGAGCAGTTCTTC.

This clone was observed once. The V call is TRBV11-2, the J call TRBJ1-1; a possible D gene is TRBD1 (5 bases). The length of the CDR3 is 15 residues. The germline V and J ends were trimmed by 0 bases and 4 bases, with 12 bases remaining between them. The germline V gene has CDR1 SGHAT and CDR2 FQNNGV. Here the CDR3 DNA reads TGTGCCAGCAGCTTAGATAGCAGGAGGGGCACTGAAGCTTTCTTT. Encoded protein: CASSLDSRRGTEAFF.

This clone was found a few times. This rearrangement joins TRBV2 to TRBJ1-5, with no clear D. The length of the CDR3 is 12 residues. From germline, CDR1 is SNHLY and CDR2 FYNNEI. V was trimmed by 4 bases and J by 5 bases, leaving 6 bases between them. The CDR3 DNA reads TGTGCCAGCAGTGCGGGAGATCAGCCCCAGCATTTT. Translating it yields CASSAGDQPQHF.

The chain carries TRBV5-1 and TRBJ1-2; perhaps TRBD1 as D (6 bases). The CDR3 covers 16 residues. The germline V gene has CDR1 SGHRS and CDR2 YFSETQ. The ends were cut back, 4 bases at V and 8 bases at J, with 24 bases in the middle. CDR3 in amino acids: CASSRYSTGPLGGYTF. CDR3 DNA: TGCGCCAGCAGCCGGTACTCGACAGGCCCCTTGGGGGGCTACACCTTC.

This clone was seen only once. The rearrangement uses TRBV5-1 and TRBJ2-5; tentative D call: TRBD2 (6 bases). Trimming shortened V by 3 bases and J by 4 bases, and 16 bases separated the two germline ends. The germline gives CDR1 SGHRS, CDR2 YFSETQ. This CDR3 has 15 residues. CDR3 nucleotide sequence: TGCGCCAGCAGCTACTCAGGAACAGCGGGAGAGACCCAGTACTTC. Protein sequence: CASSYSGTAGETQYF.

This chain uses TRBV9 with TRBJ1-1, with a possible D match to TRBD1 (5 bases). Germline assignment: CDR1 SGDLS and CDR2 YYNGEE. The length of the CDR3 is 15 residues. Trimming shortened V by 0 bases and J by 0 bases, and 9 bases separated the two germline ends. The CDR3 sequence: CASSVGGVLNTEAFF. DNA of the CDR3: TGTGCCAGCAGCGTAGGGGGGGTTTTGAACACTGAAGCTTTCTTT.

This chain connects TRBV2 to TRBJ1-4; D remains unclear. Trimming cost V 4 bases and J 8 bases, with 8 bases left between them. Germline values: CDR1 SNHLY, CDR2 FYNNEI. The CDR3 consists of 12 residues. The CDR3 loop is CASSVWAEKLFF. CDR3 in DNA: TGTGCCAGCAGTGTGTGGGCCGAAAAACTGTTTTTT.

This rearrangement joins TRBV11-2 to TRBJ1-5; possibly TRBD1 for D (5 bases). Per germline, CDR1 SGHAT and CDR2 FQNNGV. Trimming pared 4 bases from V and 2 bases from J, leaving 12 bases between. The CDR3 contains 15 residues. The CDR3 protein is CASSSGTMGNQPQHF. CDR3 bases: TGTGCCAGCAGCTCCGGGACTATGGGCAATCAGCCCCAGCATTTT.

The sample holds a few counts of this clone. The J gene is TRBJ2-3, the V gene TRBV19; TRBD1 matches at 10 bases. V was pared by 9 bases and J by 0 bases, with 21 bases of the junction left unmatched. The CDR3 loop spans 20 amino acids. Germline V gene lookup returns CDR1 LNHDA and CDR2 SQIVND (reference sequence). The CDR3, as DNA: TGTGCCAGCGAACATCTACCGGGACAGGGGCATCAACCTAGCACAGATACGCAGTATTTT. Protein product: CASEHLPGQGHQPSTDTQYF.

CDR3 DNA: TGTGCCAGCAGCAACACAGGGGGCAGTGGAAACACCATATATTTT. Amino acids: CASSNTGGSGNTIYF. The genes are TRBV6-1 and TRBJ1-3; TRBD1 matches 9 bases. The CDR3 contains 15 residues. Germline lookup yields CDR1 MNHNS and CDR2 SASEGT. The ends lost 6 bases at V and 3 bases at J; junction bases unmatched: 6.

This clone was counted a few times. The CDR3 DNA follows: TGTGCCTGCCCTGGGGCCGTAAGCACTGAAGCTTTCTTT. This translates into CACPGAVSTEAFF. The gene calls are TRBV30 and TRBJ1-1; TRBD1 might be the D (5 bases). The germline V gene encodes CDR1 GTSNPN and CDR2 SVGIG (reference sequence). This CDR3 contains 13 residues. The ends were cut back, 6 bases at V and 4 bases at J, with 15 bases in the middle.